The present entry profiles one TCR beta chain with its context. Its antigen is unidentified. Profiling relied on immunoSEQ multiplex PCR, and the TCRdb table lists in-frame clones only, not all of them. The data show hundreds of thousands of clones, 80% to 95% seen once. Germline V gene sequence: CDR1 GTSNPN, CDR2 SVGIG (reference sequence). There are 14 residues in the CDR3. The trim removed 4 bases at V and 5 bases at J, leaving 6 bases unmatched. This sample's treatment: roughly 19 received Ad26.COV2.S at low or high dose, single or two shots; 5 received placebo; per-sample allocation not given. Day 63 following the first vaccine or placebo injection was when the samples were taken. An adult aged 18-55 years in Boston served as the donor. These data belong to a study of Ad26.COV2.S vaccination and SARS-CoV-2 variants. General study points: Reported post-vaccination CD8+ and CD4+ T cell responses to spike showed substantial breadth.

Here the sequenced sample was peripheral blood, taken in a trial of Ad26.COV2.S vaccine versus placebo. This sequence joins TRBV30 and TRBJ2-2; 8 bases map to TRBD2. The clonotype originates from a person between 18 and 65 years old who received the Ad26.COV2.S COVID-19 vaccine or a placebo. The CDR3 is CAWKGAGVTGELFF. DNA for the CDR3: TGTGCCTGGAAGGGAGCGGGAGTGACCGGGGAGCTGTTTTTT. Full variable domain (outside the CDR3, taken from reference TRBV30 and TRBJ2-2): SQTIHQWPATLVQPVGSPLSLECTVEGTSNPNLYWYRQAAGRGLQLLFYSVGIGQISSEVPQNLSASRPQDRQFILSSKKLLLSDSGFYLCAWKGAGVTGELFFGEGSRLTVL.